This T cell receptor (beta chain) comes out of a study of blood T cell repertoires in COVID-19. CDR1 and CDR2 from the germline V gene are LNHDA and SQIVND (reference sequence). The CDR3 runs to 13 residues. Of note for this clone: One end of the junction does not line up with germline, which may come from a read error.

Here immunoSEQ multiplex PCR was the method, and the copy in TCRdb shows in-frame clones only, minus some. The sample includes 58,000 or so clones, about nine tenths of them seen just once. The sequence was collected from a woman in her 70s with active COVID-19. The chain uses TRBV19 and TRBJ2-1; TRBD2 matches 8 bases. Specimen: peripheral blood. The CDR3 bases are TGTGCCAGTAGTATAAATGACGGGACTAGTAGCATCTTC. Its protein product is CASSINDGTSSIF.